The 3 T cell receptor beta chains listed next were all sequenced from one sample in a study of T cell responses to AZD1222 COVID-19 vaccine (dated by TCRdb to the early 2020s). This specimen's time point label, interpreted: about 28 days (+/-7) after the second vaccine dose. The sample's treatment or condition label, in plain terms: meningococcal conjugate vaccine given as trial control. Library method: the immunoSEQ multiplex PCR assay. Here the immuneACCESS table is served through TCRdb, limited to in-frame sequences with V and J called. Missing clones are a known gap in these copies; in checked studies unresolved V genes cover under half, and the rest lacks a known reason. This sample lists about 170,000 clones; about 87% were detected once. The ten largest make up roughly 4% of the sample. This specimen was peripheral blood, taken 28 days after the second dose of the MenACWY control vaccine. These receptors were collected from an adult who received the MenACWY meningococcal vaccine as a control.

V is TRBV6-5 and J is TRBJ1-4, with 7 positions matching TRBD1. Germline V gene sequence: CDR1 MNHEY, CDR2 SVGAGI. The CDR3 spans 13 residues. V dropped 9 bases and J dropped 6; count of bases not matched to a gene: 7. Here the CDR3 reads CARGTVSHEKLFF. CDR3 coding DNA: TGTGCCAGGGGGACAGTTTCGCATGAAAAACTGTTTTTT.

This chain links TRBV11-2 with TRBJ2-3; D is uncertain. V dropped 5 bases and J dropped 4 bases, with 19 bases sitting between them. This CDR3 spans 16 amino acids. Germline CDR1 SGHAT, CDR2 FQNNGV. CDR3 coding DNA: TGTGCCAGCAGCATACAGCAGGCCTTTAGGGCAGATACGCAGTATTTT. It encodes CASSIQQAFRADTQYF.

This clone was detected only a few times. CDR3 DNA sequence: TGTGCCAGCAGCCCCAGGACCGGATACACAGATACGCAGTATTTT. Protein product: CASSPRTGYTDTQYF. J is TRBJ2-3 and V is TRBV7-9; D ambiguous. CDR1 and CDR2 (germline): SEHNR, FQNEAQ (reference sequence). V was clipped by 5 bases and J by 2 bases, with 14 bases between them. This CDR3 has 15 amino acids.